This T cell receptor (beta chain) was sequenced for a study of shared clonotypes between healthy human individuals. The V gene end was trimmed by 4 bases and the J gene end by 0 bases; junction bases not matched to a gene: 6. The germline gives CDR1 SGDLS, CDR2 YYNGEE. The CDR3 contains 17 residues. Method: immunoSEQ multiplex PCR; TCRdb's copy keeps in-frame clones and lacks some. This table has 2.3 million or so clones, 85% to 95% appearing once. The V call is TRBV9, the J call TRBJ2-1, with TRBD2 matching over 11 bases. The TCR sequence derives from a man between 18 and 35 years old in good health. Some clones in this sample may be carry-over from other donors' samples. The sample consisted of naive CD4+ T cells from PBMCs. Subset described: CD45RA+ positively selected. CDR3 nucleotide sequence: TGTGCCAGCAGCTCCTGGACTAGCGGGCTCTCCTACAATGAGCAGTTCTTC. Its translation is CASSSWTSGLSYNEQFF. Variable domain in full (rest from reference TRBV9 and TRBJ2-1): DSGVTQTPKHLITATGQRVTLRCSPRSGDLSVYWYQQSLDQGLQFLIQYYNGEERAKGNILERFSAQQFPDLHSELNLSSLELGDSALYFCASSSWTSGLSYNEQFFGPGTRLTVL.